The 30 T cell receptor beta chains below were found in one sample sequenced in a study of blood T cells in healthy people across ages (dated by TCRdb to about 2015). The protocol used for the library was 5' RACE. Instrument used: Illumina HiSeq 2500. A second 7 to 11 cycle PCR used a sample-barcoded 5' primer and a J-beta primer mix. The public reads were run again by TCRdb, first through fastp at Q25 and then through MiXCR, and only productive beta chains were kept. Identical CDR3 proteins give one entry, which carries the most common genes and DNA. A total of fewer than 1,000,000 distinct CDR3 sequences appear in this sample, under 55% of them only once. Around 21% of the sample is taken by the ten largest. Input material: blood. The source of these receptors is a man between 60 and 75 years old in good health.

The J gene is TRBJ2-7, the V gene TRBV5-6; D is uncertain. Germline lookup yields CDR1 SGHDT and CDR2 YYEEEE. V was trimmed by 0 bases and J by 3 bases, leaving 10 bases between them. The CDR3 totals 14 residues. The CDR3 bases are TGTGCCAGCAGCTTGGCCTTGATAGACTACGAGCAGTACTTC. Translation: CASSLALIDYEQYF.

There are a few counts of this clonotype. The J gene is TRBJ2-5, the V gene TRBV7-3, with 13 positions matching TRBD2. Trimming cost V 4 bases and J 5 bases; bases outside gene matches: 4. The CDR3 is 15 amino acids. Per the germline V gene, CDR1 is SGHTA and CDR2 is FQGTGA. CDR3 sequence reads: CASSSGLAGLETQYF. DNA for the CDR3: TGTGCCAGCAGCTCGGGACTAGCGGGGCTTGAGACCCAGTACTTC.

The V call is TRBV7-3, the J call TRBJ2-1, with TRBD2 matching over 9 bases. Losses at the gene ends were 1 base for V and 7 bases for J; bases not matched to a gene: 11. Germline V gene data show CDR1 as SGHTA and CDR2 as FQGTGA. The length of the CDR3 is 17 residues. The CDR3 protein is CASSLSGGGALRNEQFF. The CDR3 nucleotides are TGTGCCAGCAGCTTAAGTGGCGGGGGGGCCCTCAGGAATGAGCAGTTCTTC.

Only a few counts were recorded for this clonotype. The chain couples TRBV5-1 to TRBJ1-2; D unclear. V lost 4 bases, J lost 6 bases, and 16 bases lay in between. Germline CDR1 is SGHRS and CDR2 is YFSETQ. CDR3 length: 14 residues. CDR3 bases: TGCGCCAGCAGCCTGGAACCCATAATGGATGGCTACACCTTC. This sequence encodes CASSLEPIMDGYTF.

This chain links TRBV27 with TRBJ1-2, with D perhaps TRBD1 (6 bases). CDR1 and CDR2 (germline): MNHEY, SMNVEV (reference sequence). This CDR3 is built from 12 residues. V was cut by 4 bases and J by 8 bases, with 11 bases left in between. CDR3 in amino acids: CASSSRQGGYTF. As DNA, the CDR3 is TGTGCCAGCAGTTCTCGCCAGGGGGGCTACACCTTC.

This chain links TRBV20-1 with TRBJ2-5; TRBD2 is a possible D gene (6 bases). V was cut by 0 bases and J by 5 bases, with 25 bases left in between. The CDR3 totals 18 residues. Germline V lookup: CDR1 DFQATT, CDR2 SNEGSKA (reference sequence). The CDR3 spells CSAREVGNLAVIPETQYF. The CDR3 bases are TGCAGTGCTAGAGAGGTGGGCAATTTAGCGGTAATCCCGGAGACCCAGTACTTC.

The V gene is TRBV20-1, the J gene TRBJ2-3, with TRBD2 matching 10 bases. The CDR3 has 14 amino acids. V gave up 4 bases and J gave up 5 bases; unmatched junction bases: 6. Germline loops: CDR1 DFQATT, CDR2 SNEGSKA (reference sequence). CDR3 in DNA: TGCAGTGCTATGAGCGGGGGGGATAGAGATACGCAGTATTTT. Protein product: CSAMSGGDRDTQYF.

The chain joins TRBV24-1 to TRBJ2-6; D remains unclear. This CDR3 region has 16 residues. Looked up from germline, CDR1 is KGHDR and CDR2 is SFDVKD. Between the trimmed V and J ends, which lost 4 bases and 0 bases, there was a span of 9 bases. CDR3 nucleotide sequence: TGTGCCACCAGTGAGGTCCACAGCTCTGGGGCCAACGTCCTGACTTTC. Residues: CATSEVHSSGANVLTF.

J is TRBJ2-5 and V is TRBV5-1, with D possibly being TRBD2 (6 bases). With 3 bases removed from V and 1 base from J, the gap between germline ends came to 13 bases. This CDR3 is 15 amino acids long. From germline, CDR1 is SGHRS and CDR2 YFSETQ. The chain's CDR3 is CASSWAGGLQETQYF. The CDR3 bases are TGCGCCAGCAGCTGGGCTGGGGGACTCCAAGAGACCCAGTACTTC.

This rearrangement joins TRBV6-2 or TRBV6-3 to TRBJ2-7; 7 nucleotides align to TRBD2. CDR3 size: 14 residues. The ends lost 7 bases at V and 2 bases at J; junction bases unmatched: 8. Germline CDR1 MNHEY, CDR2 SVGEGT. CDR3 in DNA: TGTGCCAGCACCCATAGCGGGCGTACCTACGAGCAGTACTTC. Translation gives CASTHSGRTYEQYF.

This clonotype was found a few times. The chain combines TRBV6-6 with TRBJ2-1, with 14 bases identical to TRBD2. The CDR3 sequence is 15 residues long. The V and J ends lost 7 bases and 3 bases, in that order; junction bases with no gene match: 2. The germline CDR1 and CDR2 sequences are MNHNY and SVGAGI (reference sequence). CDR3 in amino acids: CASKGTSGGYNEQFF. The CDR3 nucleotides are TGTGCCAGCAAAGGGACTAGCGGGGGCTACAATGAGCAGTTCTTC.

This clonotype appeared a few times. V usage is TRBV6-2 or TRBV6-3 and J usage is TRBJ1-1, with TRBD1 identical over 9 bases. V dropped 5 bases and J dropped 7; count of bases not matched to a gene: 8. CDR3 size: 14 residues. Germline V gene data show CDR1 as MNHEY and CDR2 as SVGEGT. DNA of the CDR3: TGTGCCAGCAGTCGGACAGGGGAAGGTGGTGAAGCTTTCTTT. It yields the protein CASSRTGEGGEAFF.

This chain uses TRBV9 with TRBJ1-2; TRBD1 matches at 7 bases. In germline, CDR1 is SGDLS, CDR2 YYNGEE. V gave up 3 bases and J gave up 3 bases; unmatched junction bases: 8. This CDR3 is built from 15 residues. In DNA, the CDR3 is TGTGCCAGCAGCGGACCCAAGGGGGCGGACTATGGCTACACCTTC. Translating it yields CASSGPKGADYGYTF.

This chain uses TRBV7-9 with TRBJ1-1, with TRBD1 matching over 8 bases. The CDR3 has 14 amino acids. Germline CDR1 and CDR2: SEHNR and FQNEAQ (reference sequence). The V segment lost 5 bases and the J segment 13 bases; nucleotides outside the gene matches: 15. CDR3 protein: CASSAERTGSLGFF. CDR3 bases: TGTGCCAGCAGCGCCGAACGGACAGGGAGTTTGGGTTTCTTT.

The chain is built from TRBV21-1 and TRBJ2-2. TRBV21-1 is noted as a pseudogene. This CDR3 region has 13 residues. This chain's CDR3 is CASSNRLTGELFF. The CDR3 DNA reads TGTGCCAGCAGCAACCGTTTGACCGGGGAGCTGTTTTTT.

The chain joins TRBV20-1 to TRBJ2-5, with 7 bases lining up with TRBD1. Germline V gene lookup returns CDR1 DFQATT and CDR2 SNEGSKA (reference sequence). The CDR3 loop spans 16 amino acids. The J segment lost 5 bases and the V segment lost 2 bases, leaving 14 bases of the junction unmatched. CDR3 sequence: CSARPGGQQGLETQYF. The CDR3 DNA sequence: TGCAGTGCTAGACCTGGGGGACAGCAGGGTCTGGAGACCCAGTACTTC.

This clonotype was counted a single time. This may arise from a read error, as a much more abundant clone is one base away. The chain carries TRBV29-1 and TRBJ2-3; D tentatively fits TRBD1 or TRBD2 (5 bases each). V was shortened by 5 bases and J by 4 bases, with 16 bases between the two germline ends. CDR1 is SQVTM, CDR2 ANQGSEA, per germline. The CDR3 loop spans 14 amino acids. The CDR3 loop reads CSVSTSLGADTQYF. As DNA, the CDR3 is TGCAGCGTTAGTACTAGTTTGGGGGCAGATACGCAGTATTTT.

The chain is built from TRBV6-5 and TRBJ2-1, with 10 nucleotides matching TRBD2. CDR1 and CDR2 (germline): MNHEY, SVGAGI. Trimming removed 7 bases from V and 3 bases from J; junction bases left unmatched: 9. CDR3 length equals 16 residues. Here the CDR3 reads CASTNLAGANYNEQFF. The DNA of the CDR3 is TGTGCCAGCACTAATCTAGCGGGGGCCAACTACAATGAGCAGTTCTTC.

The chain is built from TRBV11-3 and TRBJ2-1; 7 bases match TRBD1. The CDR3 length is 15 residues. Germline trimming cut 5 bases from V and 4 bases from J; bases unmatched to any gene: 8. Germline V CDR1 and CDR2: SGHNT, YENEEA. CDR3: CASSRGTEGYNEQFF. CDR3 DNA: TGTGCCAGCAGCCGTGGGACAGAGGGGTACAATGAGCAGTTCTTC.

The gene calls are TRBV28 and TRBJ1-2; TRBD1 aligns across 9 bases. J lost 9 bases, V lost 6 bases, and 5 bases had no gene match. CDR1 is MDHEN and CDR2 is SYDVKM in the germline V gene. CDR3 length: 12 amino acids. The CDR3 DNA reads as TGTGCCAGCAGGAAGAACAGGGGGCGCTACACCTTC. It codes for CASRKNRGRYTF.

This clonotype showed up many times. The chain joins TRBV29-1 to TRBJ2-1; the match to TRBD2 covers 8 bases. This CDR3 region has 13 residues. J lost 3 bases, V lost 6 bases, and 4 bases had no gene match. The germline V gene encodes CDR1 SQVTM and CDR2 ANQGSEA. This chain's CDR3 is CSVRGGDYNEQFF. The CDR3 DNA follows: TGCAGCGTACGGGGGGGGGACTACAATGAGCAGTTCTTC.

As to this clonotype: One end of the junction does not line up with germline, which may come from a read error. The gene calls are TRBV9 and TRBJ2-7; TRBD2 agrees at 7 bases. Germline V gene data show CDR1 as SGDLS and CDR2 as YYNGEE. The CDR3 extends over 15 amino acids. The CDR3 DNA is TGTGCCAGCAGCGTAGAAGGGACTACCTACTCCGAGGAGTACTTC. The encoded protein is CASSVEGTTYSEEYF.

This rearrangement joins TRBV20-1 to TRBJ1-6, with D perhaps matching TRBD1 (6 bases). The germline gives CDR1 DFQATT, CDR2 SNEGSKA (reference sequence). V lost 7 bases and J 7 bases, leaving 14 bases between the germline ends. The length of the CDR3 is 13 residues. The CDR3 DNA follows: TGCAGTGACAGAGGGGGGCCCAATTCACCCCTCCACTTT. Amino acids: CSDRGGPNSPLHF.

The V call is TRBV9, the J call TRBJ2-3; the match to TRBD2 covers 8 bases. J was trimmed by 6 bases and V by 0 bases; bases with no gene match: 6. The CDR3 spans 15 residues. Germline V gene lookup returns CDR1 SGDLS and CDR2 YYNGEE. The CDR3: CASSVVGLVTDTQYF. The CDR3 region has the DNA TGTGCCAGCAGCGTAGTGGGACTAGTAACGGATACGCAGTATTTT. The variable domain in full, completed from reference TRBV9 and TRBJ2-3, reads DSGVTQTPKHLITATGQRVTLRCSPRSGDLSVYWYQQSLDQGLQFLIQYYNGEERAKGNILERFSAQQFPDLHSELNLSSLELGDSALYFCASSVVGLVTDTQYFGPGTRLTVL.

The chain carries TRBV5-1 and TRBJ2-1, with 9 positions matching TRBD2. The CDR3 runs to 13 residues. J lost 13 bases, V lost 2 bases, and 7 bases had no gene match. CDR1 is SGHRS and CDR2 is YFSETQ in the germline V gene. CDR3 nucleotide sequence: TGCGCCAGCAGCTTTCGCGGGGGGGCCGATCAGTTCTTC. Translating gives CASSFRGGADQFF. The variable domain in full, with the rest retrieved from reference TRBV5-1 and TRBJ2-1, is KAGVTQTPRYLIKTRGQQVTLSCSPISGHRSVSWYQQTPGQGLQFLFEYFSETQRNKGNFPGRFSGRQFSNSRSEMNVSTLELGDSALYLCASSFRGGADQFFGPGTRLTVL.

This sequence joins TRBV6-5 and TRBJ2-7, with D possibly matching TRBD1 (5 bases). The CDR3 extends over 14 amino acids. Germline values: CDR1 MNHEY, CDR2 SVGAGI. The V gene lost 2 bases and the J gene lost 6 bases, with 14 bases spanning the gap. DNA of the CDR3: TGTGCCAGCAGTTACGAAGCAGGGTTCGGCGAGCAGTACTTC. Encoded protein: CASSYEAGFGEQYF.

The V gene is TRBV28, the J gene TRBJ2-3; D uncertain. This CDR3 has 15 residues. Germline assignment: CDR1 MDHEN and CDR2 SYDVKM. With 6 bases removed from V and 0 bases from J, the gap between germline ends came to 13 bases. This chain's CDR3 is CASSAPGLSTDTQYF. CDR3 nucleotide sequence: TGTGCCAGCAGCGCACCGGGCCTTAGCACAGATACGCAGTATTTT.

The sample holds a few counts of this clonotype. The V and J genes are TRBV4-1 and TRBJ2-7, with D perhaps TRBD1 or TRBD2 (5 bases each). The CDR3 is made up of 13 amino acids. Germline V CDR1 and CDR2: MGHRA, YSYEKL. V dropped 8 bases and J dropped 1 base, with 12 bases sitting between them. The chain's CDR3 is CASGREGSYEQYF. CDR3 nucleotides: TGCGCCAGCGGAAGAGAGGGGTCCTACGAGCAGTACTTC.

This clonotype was detected a few times. The CDR3 spells CSAVTSGDNEQFF. Here the CDR3 DNA reads TGCAGTGCTGTGACTAGCGGGGACAATGAGCAGTTCTTC. This chain joins TRBV20-1 and TRBJ2-1; 11 positions match TRBD2. The CDR3 consists of 13 residues. Germline-derived CDR1 and CDR2 are DFQATT and SNEGSKA (reference sequence). Germline trimming cut 5 bases from V and 5 bases from J; bases unmatched to any gene: 2.

This clonotype has only one observation. The V gene is TRBV12-3 or TRBV12-4, the J gene TRBJ2-1, with D perhaps matching TRBD1 (6 bases). This CDR3 region has 16 residues. V was shortened by 8 bases and J by 4 bases, with 21 bases between the two germline ends. This CDR3 is CASLLGGRAEYNEQFF. For the CDR3, the DNA is TGTGCCAGCCTCCTAGGGGGACGAGCGGAGTACAATGAGCAGTTCTTC.